The 5 T cell receptor beta chains below come from one sample, sequenced in a study of T cell repertoires in cytomegalovirus infection. One entry per CDR3 protein results from TCRdb running MiXCR on the reads. Among a few hundred thousand distinct CDR3 sequences, around a tenth were seen once, and the ten largest hold about 4.5%. The sample taken for sequencing was PBMCs. All receptors derive from a human donor in good health (CMV status not recorded). Some clones in this sample may be carry-over from other donors' samples.

This clonotype was seen more than once but under ten times. The genes are TRBV11-2 and TRBJ2-3; weak D call: TRBD2 (5 bases). Trimming took 2 bases from V and 0 from J, leaving 9 bases between them. The germline V gene encodes CDR1 SGHAT and CDR2 FQNNGV. This CDR3 contains 15 residues. Here the CDR3 reads CASSLSEASTDTQYF. CDR3 nucleotides: TGTGCCAGCAGCTTATCGGAGGCTAGCACAGATACGCAGTATTTT.

This clonotype was found many times. The CDR3 is CAISRTGVSYEQYF. CDR3 DNA: TGTGCCATCAGCCGGACAGGGGTGTCCTACGAGCAGTACTTC. This sequence joins TRBV10-3 and TRBJ2-7; 9 bases match TRBD1. The germline CDR1 and CDR2 sequences are ENHRY and SYGVKD. Losses at the gene ends were 6 bases for V and 1 base for J; bases not matched to a gene: 4. The CDR3 is 14 residues long.

This clonotype was seen a handful of times. The J gene is TRBJ2-1, the V gene TRBV10-3; TRBD2 might be the D (6 bases). This CDR3 region has 14 residues. V was shortened by 0 bases and J by 9 bases, with 12 bases between the two germline ends. The germline gives CDR1 ENHRY, CDR2 SYGVKD. This CDR3 reads CAISESTSRGEQFF. The CDR3 region has the DNA TGTGCCATCAGTGAGTCGACTAGTCGGGGTGAGCAGTTCTTC.

The genes are TRBV6-2 or TRBV6-3 and TRBJ2-7; D ambiguous. CDR3 length: 13 amino acids. V was pared by 5 bases and J by 4 bases, with 12 bases between. Germline V gene sequence: CDR1 MNHEY, CDR2 SVGEGT. Here the CDR3 reads CASSNPDIYEQYF. CDR3 DNA: TGTGCCAGCAGTAACCCCGACATTTACGAGCAGTACTTC.

This clonotype appeared many times. This chain links TRBV4-3 with TRBJ1-5; D ambiguous. Germline CDR1 reads LGHNA; CDR2 reads YSLEER. This CDR3 has 14 amino acids. Trimming cost V 0 bases and J 3 bases, with 6 bases left between them. In DNA form, the CDR3 reads TGCGCCAGCAGCCAAGATGTAACCAATCAGCCCCAGCATTTT. It encodes CASSQDVTNQPQHF.